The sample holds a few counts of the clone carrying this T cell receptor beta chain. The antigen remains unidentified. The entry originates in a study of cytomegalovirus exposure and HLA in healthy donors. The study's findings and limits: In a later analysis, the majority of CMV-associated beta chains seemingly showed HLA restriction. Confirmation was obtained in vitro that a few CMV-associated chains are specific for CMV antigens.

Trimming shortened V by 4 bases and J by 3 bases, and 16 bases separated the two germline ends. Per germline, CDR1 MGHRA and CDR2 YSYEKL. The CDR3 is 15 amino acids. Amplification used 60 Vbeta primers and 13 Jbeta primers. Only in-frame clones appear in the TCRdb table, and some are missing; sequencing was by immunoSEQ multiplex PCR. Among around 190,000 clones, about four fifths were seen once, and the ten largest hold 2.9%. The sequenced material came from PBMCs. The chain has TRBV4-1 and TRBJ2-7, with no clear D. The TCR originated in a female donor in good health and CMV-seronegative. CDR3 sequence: CASSLPGSDIYEQYF. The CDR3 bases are TGCGCCAGCAGCCTGCCCGGGTCAGATATCTACGAGCAGTACTTC.